These 2 T cell receptor beta chains share one sample of origin, sequenced in a study of beta chain features in type 1 diabetes (dated by TCRdb to the late 2010s). The paper's findings and limits, for the study overall: Type 1 diabetes patients showed a moderate but significant shortening of TCRB CDR3 length in all four CD4+ subsets.

The library was made by the immunoSEQ multiplex PCR assay. The entire isolated RNA was reverse transcribed using the High Capacity cDNA Reverse Transcription Kit, and thus expressed TCRB transcripts were sequenced. Held by TCRdb, this immuneACCESS table contains in-frame sequences only and omits some clones. Under half of the omission traces to an unresolved V gene where checked; the cause of the rest is unknown. The sample yields hundreds of thousands of clones; around 15% were counted once. The ten largest clonotypes hold around 0.04% of the sample. Their recognized antigens are unknown. Sequencing was carried out using naive CD4+ T cells from blood. The cell subset or site label on this specimen signifies: true naive CD4+ T cells. The receptors come from a man between 18 and 35 years old with type 1 diabetes.

The chain has TRBV10-3 and TRBJ2-2; tentatively, D is TRBD1 (5 bases). The ends were cut back, 0 bases at V and 0 bases at J, with 8 bases in the middle. The CDR3 covers 16 residues. Looked up from germline, CDR1 is ENHRY and CDR2 is SYGVKD. As DNA, the CDR3 is TGTGCCATCAGTGAGTCTGGGGCGGCGAACACCGGGGAGCTGTTTTTT. This gives the protein CAISESGAANTGELFF.

The gene calls are TRBV25-1 and TRBJ1-4; D gene unclear. CDR1 is MGHDK, CDR2 SYGVNS, per germline. Trimming pared 11 bases from V and 5 bases from J, leaving 12 bases between. This CDR3 has 12 amino acids. CDR3 sequence (DNA): TGTGCCCGTCATGGAATCAATGAAAAACTGTTTTTT. Amino acids: CARHGINEKLFF.